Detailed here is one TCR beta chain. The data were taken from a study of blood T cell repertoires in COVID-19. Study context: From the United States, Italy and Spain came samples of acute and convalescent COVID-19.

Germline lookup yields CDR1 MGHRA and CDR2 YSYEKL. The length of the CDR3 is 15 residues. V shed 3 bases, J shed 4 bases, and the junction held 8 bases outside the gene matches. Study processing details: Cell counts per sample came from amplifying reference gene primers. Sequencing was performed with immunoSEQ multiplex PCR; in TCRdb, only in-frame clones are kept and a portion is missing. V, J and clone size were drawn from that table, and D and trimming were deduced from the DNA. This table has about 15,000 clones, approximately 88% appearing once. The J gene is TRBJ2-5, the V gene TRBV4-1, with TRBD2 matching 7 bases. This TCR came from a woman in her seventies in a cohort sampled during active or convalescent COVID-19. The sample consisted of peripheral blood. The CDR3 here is CASSQTLGRVETQYF. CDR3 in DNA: TGCGCCAGCAGCCAGACCCTGGGGAGGGTAGAGACCCAGTACTTC.